This T cell receptor (beta chain) was sequenced during a study of CD8 T cells in ankylosing spondylitis. The study, taken as a whole, reports: Disease-linked clones were reportedly significantly enriched in matched ankylosing spondylitis synovial fluid. Ankylosing spondylitis blood appeared to be characterized by a TCR beta motif of roughly eight highly homologous variants.

Libraries for TCR beta were made by quantitative 5'-RACE with molecular barcodes. TCRdb independently ran MiXCR on the 5' RACE reads; one entry per CDR3 protein. The sample lists about 540,000 distinct CDR3 sequences; roughly an eighth were seen once. Points on this clonotype: The target antigen is unknown.

This sequence originates from a male donor with ankylosing spondylitis. The sequenced material came from blood, either unsorted or a sorted T cell fraction (not recorded which).

CDR3 sequence reads: CASSLVVAGNNEQFF. The CDR3 DNA reads TGCGCCAGCAGCTTGGTCGTAGCGGGAAACAATGAGCAGTTCTTC. This chain links TRBV5-1 with TRBJ2-1; TRBD2 aligns across 8 bases. J gave up 5 bases and V 0 bases, and 4 bases lay outside the gene matches. The length of the CDR3 is 15 residues. Germline lookup yields CDR1 SGHRS and CDR2 YFSETQ.